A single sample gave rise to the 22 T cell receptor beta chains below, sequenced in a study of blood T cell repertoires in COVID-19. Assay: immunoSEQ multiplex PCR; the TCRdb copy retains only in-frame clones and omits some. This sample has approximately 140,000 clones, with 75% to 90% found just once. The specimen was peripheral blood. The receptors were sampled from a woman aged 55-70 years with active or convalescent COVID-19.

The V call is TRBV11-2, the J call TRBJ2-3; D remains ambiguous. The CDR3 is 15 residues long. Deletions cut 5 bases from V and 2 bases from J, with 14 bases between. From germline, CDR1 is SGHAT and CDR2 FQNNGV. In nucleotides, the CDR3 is TGTGCCAGCAGCGTAAGCCCGGGTTTCACAGATACGCAGTATTTT. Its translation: CASSVSPGFTDTQYF.

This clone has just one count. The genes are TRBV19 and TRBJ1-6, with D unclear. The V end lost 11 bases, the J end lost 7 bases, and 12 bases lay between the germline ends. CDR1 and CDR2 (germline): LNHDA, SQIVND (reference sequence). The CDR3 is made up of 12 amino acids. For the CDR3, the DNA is TGTGCCTGCAAGGGAGGGAATTCACCCCTCCACTTT. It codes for CACKGGNSPLHF.

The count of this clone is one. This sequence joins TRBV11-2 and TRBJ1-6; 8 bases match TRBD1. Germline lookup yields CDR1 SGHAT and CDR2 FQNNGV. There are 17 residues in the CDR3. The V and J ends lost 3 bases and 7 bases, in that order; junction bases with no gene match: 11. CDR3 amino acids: CASSLIGTRQGNSPLHF. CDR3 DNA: TGTGCCAGCAGCTTGATTGGGACAAGACAGGGGAATTCACCCCTCCACTTT.

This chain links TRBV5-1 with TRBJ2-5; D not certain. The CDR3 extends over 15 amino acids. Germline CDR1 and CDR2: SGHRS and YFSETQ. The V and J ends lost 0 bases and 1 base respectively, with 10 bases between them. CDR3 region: CASSLGVASQETQYF. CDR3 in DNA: TGCGCCAGCAGCTTGGGAGTAGCATCCCAAGAGACCCAGTACTTC. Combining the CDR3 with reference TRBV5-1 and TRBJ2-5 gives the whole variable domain KAGVTQTPRYLIKTRGQQVTLSCSPISGHRSVSWYQQTPGQGLQFLFEYFSETQRNKGNFPGRFSGRQFSNSRSEMNVSTLELGDSALYLCASSLGVASQETQYFGPGTRLLVL.

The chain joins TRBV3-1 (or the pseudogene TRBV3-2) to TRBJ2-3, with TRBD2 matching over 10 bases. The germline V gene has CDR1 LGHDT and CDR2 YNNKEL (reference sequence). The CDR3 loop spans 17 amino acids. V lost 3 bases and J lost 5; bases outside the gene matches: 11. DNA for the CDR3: TGTGCCAGCAGCCAGGCCTACAGCGGGGGGGCGGGAGATACGCAGTATTTT. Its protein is CASSQAYSGGAGDTQYF.

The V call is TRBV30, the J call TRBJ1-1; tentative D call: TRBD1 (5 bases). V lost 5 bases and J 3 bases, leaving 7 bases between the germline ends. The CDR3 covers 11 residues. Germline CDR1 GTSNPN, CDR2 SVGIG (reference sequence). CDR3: CAWDSDTEAFF. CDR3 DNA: TGTGCCTGGGACAGTGACACTGAAGCTTTCTTT.

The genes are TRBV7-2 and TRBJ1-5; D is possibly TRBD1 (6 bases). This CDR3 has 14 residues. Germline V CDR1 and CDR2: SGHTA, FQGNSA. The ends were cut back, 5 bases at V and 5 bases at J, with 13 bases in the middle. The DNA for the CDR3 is TGTGCCAGCAGCCAGAGGGGGGGGGATCAGCCCCAGCATTTT. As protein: CASSQRGGDQPQHF.

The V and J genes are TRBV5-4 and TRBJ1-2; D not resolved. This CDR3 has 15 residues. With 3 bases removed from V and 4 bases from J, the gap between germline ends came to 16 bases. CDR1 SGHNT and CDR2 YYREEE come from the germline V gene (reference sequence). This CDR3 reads CASSSLGVSTYGYTF. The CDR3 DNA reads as TGTGCCAGCAGCTCGTTAGGAGTCTCTACCTATGGCTACACCTTC.

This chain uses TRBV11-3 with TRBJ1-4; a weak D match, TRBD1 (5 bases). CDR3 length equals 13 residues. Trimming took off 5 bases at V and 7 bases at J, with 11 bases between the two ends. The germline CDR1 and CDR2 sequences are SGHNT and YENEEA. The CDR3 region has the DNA TGTGCCAGCAGCACGAGGACACTTGAAAAACTGTTTTTT. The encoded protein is CASSTRTLEKLFF.

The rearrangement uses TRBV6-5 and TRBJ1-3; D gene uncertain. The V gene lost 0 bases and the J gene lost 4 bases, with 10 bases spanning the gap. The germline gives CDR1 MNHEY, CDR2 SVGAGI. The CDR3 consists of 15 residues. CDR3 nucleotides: TGTGCCAGCAGTTACTCACAGAGAACAGGAAACACCATATATTTT. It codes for CASSYSQRTGNTIYF.

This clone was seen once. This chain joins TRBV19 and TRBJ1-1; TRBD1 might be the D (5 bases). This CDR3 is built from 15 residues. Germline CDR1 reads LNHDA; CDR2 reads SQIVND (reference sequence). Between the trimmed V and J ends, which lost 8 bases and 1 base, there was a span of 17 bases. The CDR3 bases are TGTGCCAGTGCCCCCGACAGCCTCCCGAACACTGAAGCTTTCTTT. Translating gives CASAPDSLPNTEAFF.

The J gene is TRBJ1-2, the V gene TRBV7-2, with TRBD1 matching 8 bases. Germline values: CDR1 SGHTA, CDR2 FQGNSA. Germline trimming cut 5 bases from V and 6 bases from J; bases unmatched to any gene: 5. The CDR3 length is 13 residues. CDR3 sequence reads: CASSTRTGNGYTF. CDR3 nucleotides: TGTGCCAGCAGCACCCGGACAGGGAATGGCTACACCTTC.

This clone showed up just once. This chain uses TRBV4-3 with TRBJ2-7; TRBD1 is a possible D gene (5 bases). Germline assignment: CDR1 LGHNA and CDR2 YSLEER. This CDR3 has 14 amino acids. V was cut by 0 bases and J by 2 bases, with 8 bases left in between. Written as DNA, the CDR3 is TGCGCCAGCAGCCAAGATCCGACAGCCTACGAGCAGTACTTC. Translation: CASSQDPTAYEQYF.

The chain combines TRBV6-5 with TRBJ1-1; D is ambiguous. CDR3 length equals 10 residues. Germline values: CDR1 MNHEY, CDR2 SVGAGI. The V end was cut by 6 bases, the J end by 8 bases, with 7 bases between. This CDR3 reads CASSDIEAFF. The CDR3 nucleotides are TGTGCCAGCAGCGACATAGAAGCTTTCTTT.

The CDR3 region has the DNA TGTGCCAGCAGCCAAGATAGGACTAGCGGGGACTACAATGAGCAGTTCTTC. It yields the protein CASSQDRTSGDYNEQFF. The chain has TRBV3-1 (or the pseudogene TRBV3-2) and TRBJ2-1; 12 positions agree with TRBD2. The CDR3 is 17 residues long. Germline CDR1 is LGHDT and CDR2 is YNNKEL (reference sequence). V shed 0 bases, J shed 3 bases, and the junction held 3 bases outside the gene matches.

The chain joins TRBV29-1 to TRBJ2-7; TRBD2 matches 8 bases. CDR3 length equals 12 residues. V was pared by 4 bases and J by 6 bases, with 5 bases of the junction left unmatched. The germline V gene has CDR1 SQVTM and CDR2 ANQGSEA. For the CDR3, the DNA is TGCAGCGTTGGGCGGGGGGAGGTCGAGCAGTACTTC. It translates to CSVGRGEVEQYF.

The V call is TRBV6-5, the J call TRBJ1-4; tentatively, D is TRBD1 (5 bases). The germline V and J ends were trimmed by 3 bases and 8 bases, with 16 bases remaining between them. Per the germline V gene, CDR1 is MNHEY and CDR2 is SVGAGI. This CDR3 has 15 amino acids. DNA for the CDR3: TGTGCCAGCAGTTATTTGGGGGGAACAGAGGAAAAACTGTTTTTT. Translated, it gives CASSYLGGTEEKLFF.

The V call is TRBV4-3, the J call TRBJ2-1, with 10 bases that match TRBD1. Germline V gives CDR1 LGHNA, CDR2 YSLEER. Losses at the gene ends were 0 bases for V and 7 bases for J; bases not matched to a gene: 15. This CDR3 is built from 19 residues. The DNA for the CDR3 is TGCGCCAGCAGCCAAGACCCCTTCATTTTGACAGGGGGCATGAATGAGCAGTTCTTC. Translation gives CASSQDPFILTGGMNEQFF.

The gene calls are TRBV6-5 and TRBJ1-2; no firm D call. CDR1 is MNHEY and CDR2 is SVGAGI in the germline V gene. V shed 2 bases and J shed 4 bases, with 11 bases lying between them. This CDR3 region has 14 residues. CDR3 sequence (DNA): TGTGCCAGCAGTTACCTTTTCGGGAGCTATGGCTACACCTTC. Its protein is CASSYLFGSYGYTF.

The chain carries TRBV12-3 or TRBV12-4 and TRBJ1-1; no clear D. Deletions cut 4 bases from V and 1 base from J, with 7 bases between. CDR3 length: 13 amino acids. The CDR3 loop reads CASSSRRNTEAFF. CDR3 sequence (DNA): TGTGCCAGCAGTTCTCGCAGGAACACTGAAGCTTTCTTT.

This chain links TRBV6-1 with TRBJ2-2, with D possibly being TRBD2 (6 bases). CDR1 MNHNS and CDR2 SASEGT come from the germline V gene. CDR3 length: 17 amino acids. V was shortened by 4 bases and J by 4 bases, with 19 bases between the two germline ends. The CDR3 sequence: CASSGKTSLLTTGELFF. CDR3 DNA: TGTGCCAGCAGTGGAAAGACTAGTCTACTCACCACCGGGGAGCTGTTTTTT.

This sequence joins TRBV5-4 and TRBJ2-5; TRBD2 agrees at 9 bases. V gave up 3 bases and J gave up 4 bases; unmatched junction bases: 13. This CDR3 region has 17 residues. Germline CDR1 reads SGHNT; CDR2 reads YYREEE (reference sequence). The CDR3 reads CASSSGGSGAGGETQYF. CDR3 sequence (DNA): TGTGCCAGCAGCTCGGGCGGCTCCGGAGCGGGGGGAGAGACCCAGTACTTC.